The 27 T cell receptor beta chains below come from one sample, sequenced in a study of cytotoxic CD8 clonotypes in ibrutinib-treated CLL (dated by TCRdb to the early 2020s). The library was generated by the immunoSEQ multiplex PCR assay. TCRdb stores this immuneACCESS table with in-frame sequences only. Part of the clones is absent; in the studies checked, under half of the shortfall reflects unresolved V genes, and no reason is known for the rest. The sample contains some 200,000 clones, roughly 79% of them found a single time. The top ten constitute over 10% of the sample. Per the publication, the time point label means: approximately eleven months on ibrutinib. Sample: PBMCs, taken after 12 months of ibrutinib treatment. These receptors all come from a human donor with chronic lymphocytic leukemia.

V is TRBV2 and J is TRBJ1-1, with TRBD1 matching 10 bases. This CDR3 spans 14 amino acids. CDR1 is SNHLY, CDR2 FYNNEI, per germline. V was clipped by 7 bases and J by 5 bases; unmatched bases: 7. CDR3 nucleotides: TGTGCCAGCACCGGGACAGGGGATGGGACTGAAGCTTTCTTT. This sequence encodes CASTGTGDGTEAFF.

This clone was detected a few times. The gene calls are TRBV2 and TRBJ1-5, with D perhaps TRBD1 (5 bases). The CDR3 has 13 residues. The V end lost 7 bases, the J end lost 7 bases, and 14 bases lay between the germline ends. Looked up from germline, CDR1 is SNHLY and CDR2 is FYNNEI. The CDR3 protein is CASTPGERQPQHF. The CDR3 nucleotides are TGTGCCAGCACGCCGGGGGAGCGACAGCCCCAGCATTTT.

The chain is built from TRBV11-2 and TRBJ2-7, with 7 nucleotides matching TRBD1. This CDR3 contains 15 residues. CDR1 is SGHAT, CDR2 FQNNGV, per germline. The junction had 10 bases not matched to a gene; V was cut back by 5 bases and J by 3 bases. CDR3 loop: CASSTDRVYRYEQYF. The CDR3 nucleotides are TGTGCCAGCAGCACCGACAGGGTTTATCGCTACGAGCAGTACTTC.

This chain uses TRBV9 with TRBJ2-7, with TRBD2 matching 7 bases. The CDR3 totals 15 residues. V was clipped by 2 bases and J by 0 bases; unmatched bases: 5. From germline, CDR1 is SGDLS and CDR2 YYNGEE. This CDR3 is CASSVGRGYSYEQYF. The DNA of the CDR3 is TGTGCCAGCAGCGTGGGGCGGGGGTACTCCTACGAGCAGTACTTC.

The V and J genes are TRBV2 and TRBJ1-2, with 7 nucleotides matching TRBD1. The CDR3 covers 14 residues. The germline V gene encodes CDR1 SNHLY and CDR2 FYNNEI. V gave up 5 bases and J gave up 3 bases; unmatched junction bases: 6. CDR3 protein: CASSLQGPDYGYTF. CDR3 nucleotides: TGTGCCAGCAGTCTACAGGGGCCTGACTATGGCTACACCTTC.

The chain recombines TRBV4-1 with TRBJ2-7; 8 bases align to TRBD1. The CDR3 extends over 18 amino acids. V lost 1 base to trimming and J lost 4 bases; unmatched junction nucleotides: 15. CDR1 and CDR2 from the germline V gene are MGHRA and YSYEKL. DNA for the CDR3: TGCGCCAGCAGCCAAGTCTGGGACAGGACGAAGTTTTTATACGAGCAGTACTTC. This gives the protein CASSQVWDRTKFLYEQYF.

The gene calls are TRBV18 and TRBJ2-7; D possibly matches TRBD1 or TRBD2 (5 bases each). CDR1 and CDR2 (germline): KGHSH, LQKENI. V shed 3 bases and J shed 4 bases, with 16 bases lying between them. The CDR3 loop spans 15 amino acids. CDR3 residues: CASSPSRAGGYEQYF. In nucleotides, the CDR3 is TGTGCCAGCTCACCCAGCAGGGCGGGCGGGTACGAGCAGTACTTC.

The chain joins TRBV2 to TRBJ1-3, with D unresolved. V lost 4 bases and J 2 bases, leaving 12 bases between the germline ends. The germline V gene has CDR1 SNHLY and CDR2 FYNNEI. This CDR3 has 15 residues. As DNA, the CDR3 is TGTGCCAGCAGTGGTATGGGGTCAACTGGAAACACCATATATTTT. It specifies CASSGMGSTGNTIYF. Full variable domain (outside the CDR3, taken from reference TRBV2 and TRBJ1-3): EPEVTQTPSHQVTQMGQEVILRCVPISNHLYFYWYRQILGQKVEFLVSFYNNEISEKSEIFDDQFSVERPDGSNFTLKIRSTKLEDSAMYFCASSGMGSTGNTIYFGEGSWLTVV.

V is TRBV7-9 and J is TRBJ2-1; 7 positions agree with TRBD2. CDR1 is SEHNR and CDR2 is FQNEAQ in the germline V gene (reference sequence). This CDR3 has 13 residues. The J segment lost 8 bases and the V segment lost 4 bases, leaving 5 bases of the junction unmatched. The DNA of the CDR3 is TGTGCCAGCAGCTCCGGGAGGATCGATGAGCAGTTCTTC. Translation: CASSSGRIDEQFF.

The chain is built from TRBV19 and TRBJ2-7; D may be TRBD2 (5 bases). V was cut by 1 base and J by 2 bases, with 15 bases left in between. The length of the CDR3 is 16 residues. Germline V lookup: CDR1 LNHDA, CDR2 SQIVND (reference sequence). The CDR3 region is CASSIVGALGTYEQYF. The CDR3 DNA is TGTGCCAGTAGTATAGTGGGAGCCCTGGGAACCTACGAGCAGTACTTC.

V gene TRBV2 combines with J gene TRBJ1-5; D is unresolved. Germline-derived CDR1 and CDR2 are SNHLY and FYNNEI. Trimming took off 6 bases at V and 1 base at J, with 10 bases between the two ends. The CDR3 sequence is 14 residues long. CDR3 nucleotides: TGTGCCAGCAGCCTAATCAGGAGCAATCAGCCCCAGCATTTT. This translates into CASSLIRSNQPQHF.

This chain joins TRBV2 and TRBJ1-5; tentative D call: TRBD1 (6 bases). V was pared by 5 bases and J by 2 bases, with 10 bases between. Germline loops: CDR1 SNHLY, CDR2 FYNNEI. The CDR3 has 14 residues. The CDR3 protein is CASSHRTGNQPQHF. CDR3 bases: TGTGCCAGCAGTCACAGGACAGGCAATCAGCCCCAGCATTTT. Based on the CDR3 plus reference TRBV2 and TRBJ1-5, the full variable domain is EPEVTQTPSHQVTQMGQEVILRCVPISNHLYFYWYRQILGQKVEFLVSFYNNEISEKSEIFDDQFSVERPDGSNFTLKIRSTKLEDSAMYFCASSHRTGNQPQHFGDGTRLSIL.

The V and J genes are TRBV18 and TRBJ2-5; TRBD2 matches 7 bases. Per the germline V gene, CDR1 is KGHSH and CDR2 is LQKENI. The CDR3 is 13 residues long. Trimming cost V 6 bases and J 10 bases; bases outside gene matches: 11. The CDR3 loop reads CASSPAALADQYF. CDR3 nucleotides: TGTGCCAGCTCTCCGGCCGCCCTAGCGGACCAGTACTTC.

This clone came up a few times. The chain carries TRBV30 and TRBJ1-5; weak D call: TRBD1 (6 bases). V gave up 0 bases and J gave up 9 bases, with 21 bases separating them. The CDR3 has 16 amino acids. The germline V gene encodes CDR1 GTSNPN and CDR2 SVGIG (reference sequence). Here the CDR3 DNA reads TGTGCCTGGAGTGTACGGGGGGCCCTCCTTGTAGGGCCCCAGCATTTT. It encodes CAWSVRGALLVGPQHF. The whole variable domain, remainder taken from reference TRBV30 and TRBJ1-5, is SQTIHQWPATLVQPVGSPLSLECTVEGTSNPNLYWYRQAAGRGLQLLFYSVGIGQISSEVPQNLSASRPQDRQFILSSKKLLLSDSGFYLCAWSVRGALLVGPQHFGDGTRLSIL.

The genes are TRBV4-1 and TRBJ1-5; the match to TRBD1 covers 8 bases. Germline loops: CDR1 MGHRA, CDR2 YSYEKL. CDR3 length: 19 amino acids. The V gene end was trimmed by 1 base and the J gene end by 6 bases; junction bases not matched to a gene: 17. The CDR3: CASSQGKVGQGFRGQPQHF. As DNA, the CDR3 is TGCGCCAGCAGCCAAGGGAAAGTAGGACAGGGATTTAGGGGTCAGCCCCAGCATTTT.

The V and J genes are TRBV27 and TRBJ2-7, with 10 bases lining up with TRBD2. The J segment lost 7 bases and the V segment lost 5 bases, leaving 17 bases of the junction unmatched. The germline V gene has CDR1 MNHEY and CDR2 SMNVEV (reference sequence). The CDR3 is 17 amino acids. CDR3 sequence: CASSRPYPSGSGLEQYF. Written as DNA, the CDR3 is TGTGCCAGCAGTCGTCCATACCCTAGCGGGAGTGGGTTGGAGCAGTACTTC.

This chain links TRBV28 with TRBJ2-3; 13 bases fit TRBD2. The CDR3 runs to 15 residues. Trimming took 5 bases from V and 5 from J; bases not matched to a gene: 4. The germline V gene encodes CDR1 MDHEN and CDR2 SYDVKM. CDR3 amino acids: CASSPRLAGGDTQYF. Written as DNA, the CDR3 is TGTGCCAGCAGTCCAAGACTAGCGGGAGGAGATACGCAGTATTTT.

V is TRBV6-5 and J is TRBJ1-6; D unclear. Germline V gene data show CDR1 as MNHEY and CDR2 as SVGAGI. Trimming took off 4 bases at V and 7 bases at J, with 5 bases between the two ends. The CDR3 contains 12 residues. CDR3 in DNA: TGTGCCAGCAGTTCCTCCAATTCACCCCTCCACTTT. This gives the protein CASSSSNSPLHF.

The V and J genes are TRBV28 and TRBJ1-1; 9 bases agree with TRBD1. The CDR3 loop spans 16 amino acids. The V segment lost 4 bases and the J segment 4 bases; nucleotides outside the gene matches: 10. Germline V gene sequence: CDR1 MDHEN, CDR2 SYDVKM. CDR3 residues: CASSSPPGQGGTEAFF. CDR3 nucleotides: TGTGCCAGCAGTTCTCCGCCGGGACAGGGTGGCACTGAAGCTTTCTTT.

The CDR3 sequence: CASSYSPGLETQYF. For the CDR3, the DNA is TGTGCCAGCAGTTACTCGCCAGGGTTGGAGACCCAGTACTTC. The rearrangement uses TRBV6-5 and TRBJ2-5; possibly TRBD1 for D (5 bases). Germline CDR1 MNHEY, CDR2 SVGAGI. The CDR3 is 14 residues long. V was cut by 0 bases and J by 5 bases, with 10 bases left in between.

V gene TRBV5-1 combines with J gene TRBJ1-1; 7 bases line up with TRBD1. The CDR3 is 17 residues long. Trimming at V came to 3 bases and at J to 0 bases, leaving 11 bases not matched to a gene. From germline, CDR1 is SGHRS and CDR2 YFSETQ. The CDR3 protein is CASSWGVSGTVNTEAFF. The CDR3 region has the DNA TGCGCCAGCAGCTGGGGTGTGTCCGGGACAGTGAACACTGAAGCTTTCTTT.

This sequence joins TRBV19 and TRBJ1-2; tentatively, D is TRBD1 (5 bases). V gave up 10 bases and J gave up 5 bases, with 17 bases separating them. The CDR3 has 13 amino acids. Per germline, CDR1 LNHDA and CDR2 SQIVND (reference sequence). This CDR3 reads CATPGQGGYGYTF. Here the CDR3 DNA reads TGTGCCACCCCGGGGCAGGGAGGGTATGGCTACACCTTC.

The chain links TRBV2 to TRBJ2-7, with 8 bases aligning to TRBD2. The germline V gene encodes CDR1 SNHLY and CDR2 FYNNEI. The CDR3 spans 13 residues. J lost 4 bases, V lost 8 bases, and 7 bases had no gene match. The CDR3 reads CASQRGGPYEQYF. In DNA, the CDR3 is TGTGCCAGCCAACGGGGGGGACCTTACGAGCAGTACTTC.

The CDR3 reads CAIRSGTSGDTQYF. CDR3 sequence (DNA): TGTGCCATCAGGTCCGGGACTAGCGGAGATACGCAGTATTTT. The chain carries TRBV10-3 and TRBJ2-3, with 11 bases matching TRBD2. CDR3 length: 14 amino acids. Germline-derived CDR1 and CDR2 are ENHRY and SYGVKD. V shed 6 bases, J shed 5 bases, and the junction held 4 bases outside the gene matches.

The chain is built from TRBV6-1 and TRBJ1-5; tentative D call: TRBD1 (6 bases). This CDR3 comprises 12 residues. CDR1 and CDR2 from the germline V gene are MNHNS and SASEGT. Trimming took 0 bases from V and 12 from J, leaving 9 bases between them. For the CDR3, the DNA is TGTGCCAGCAGTGAAGCGGGGGCCCACCAGCATTTT. The encoded protein is CASSEAGAHQHF.

This chain joins TRBV28 and TRBJ2-4; tentatively, D is TRBD2 (5 bases). This CDR3 has 13 residues. V was pared by 8 bases and J by 4 bases, with 12 bases between. Germline CDR1 MDHEN, CDR2 SYDVKM. The CDR3 nucleotides are TGTGCCAGCTGGGAGACTGGTAAAAACATTCAGTACTTC. Translation: CASWETGKNIQYF.

This clone was detected once. The chain couples TRBV27 to TRBJ2-7; unclear D gene. Germline V gene sequence: CDR1 MNHEY, CDR2 SMNVEV (reference sequence). The CDR3 length is 14 residues. Trimming pared 5 bases from V and 3 bases from J, leaving 14 bases between. CDR3 residues: CASSLRRVHYEQYF. The CDR3, as DNA: TGTGCCAGCAGTCTCCGACGCGTGCACTACGAGCAGTACTTC.